This T cell receptor (beta chain) stems from a study of blood T cell repertoires in COVID-19. Overall study: Sources were T cells, B-cell-depleted T cells, or PBMCs; the material itself was cDNA or gDNA.

The CDR3 is 16 residues long. This clone was recorded a few times. The protocol was immunoSEQ multiplex PCR, while the TCRdb copy is restricted to in-frame clones and leaves out a portion. In the table there are fewer than 350,000 clones, around 90% of which are singletons. This chain connects TRBV21-1 to TRBJ1-3; the listed D gene, TRBD1, was not tested against the DNA. TRBV21-1 is recorded as a pseudogene. This receptor was identified in a man aged 18 to 29 with active or convalescent COVID-19. Input material: peripheral blood. The CDR3 here is CASSNGTGDAGNTIYF. CDR3 sequence (DNA): TGTGCCAGCAGCAACGGGACAGGAGACGCTGGAAACACCATATATTTT.